This T cell receptor (beta chain) is from a study of cytomegalovirus exposure and HLA in healthy donors. Trimming took off 7 bases at V and 10 bases at J, with 17 bases between the two ends. The CDR3 spans 13 residues. CDR1 and CDR2 (germline): MDHEN, SYDVKM. TCRdb's table, derived via immunoSEQ multiplex PCR, lists solely in-frame clones and lacks some. This sample has about 58,000 clones, with around nine tenths found just once. The sequencing input was PBMCs. The origin of this receptor is a man between 18 and 35 years old in good health and CMV-seronegative. The V call is TRBV28, the J call TRBJ2-1; the D gene is possibly TRBD2 (7 bases). Written as DNA, the CDR3 is TGTGCCAGCATGAAGGGGGGGATTGGAGAGCAGTTCTTC. This sequence encodes CASMKGGIGEQFF.